This T cell receptor (beta chain) is from a study of CD8 T cells in ankylosing spondylitis. Whole-study results and caveats: Ankylosing spondylitis blood seemed to carry a telltale TCR beta motif made of seven or eight highly homologous variants.

This clonotype was seen only a few times. Its antigen is unknown. Researchers built TCR beta libraries using quantitative 5'-RACE with molecular barcodes. Each CDR3 protein is one row after TCRdb ran MiXCR on the 5' RACE reads. The sample lists about 220,000 distinct CDR3 sequences, roughly 18% occurring once. The germline CDR1 and CDR2 sequences are MNHNS and SASEGT. This CDR3 has 17 amino acids. V shed 5 bases and J 0 bases; nucleotides not matched to a gene: 9. The chain links TRBV6-1 to TRBJ1-1; TRBD1 matches 10 bases. The sequenced sample was blood, either unsorted or a sorted T cell fraction (not recorded which). This clonotype was sampled from a male donor with ankylosing spondylitis. CDR3: CASSSPGQGLLNTEAFF. CDR3 nucleotide sequence: TGTGCCAGCAGTAGCCCGGGACAGGGGCTCTTGAACACTGAAGCTTTCTTT.